A single sample is the source of the 17 T cell receptor beta chains below, sequenced in a study of Graves' ophthalmopathy and Graves' hyperthyroidism (dated by TCRdb to 2016 to 2019). Data came from an Illumina HiSeq 2000. For repertoire sequencing, the TCR beta CDR3 regions were amplified from RNA transcripts. The first round was an RT-PCR using HTBI primers with the Qiagen OneStep RT-PCR kit, and this first round was followed by a second-round multiplex PCR, then size selection and purification. TCRdb itself trimmed the public reads at Q25 with fastp, ran MiXCR and retained productive beta chains. Every CDR3 protein is listed once, alongside the most common genes and DNA of its rows. The sample table holds roughly 600,000 distinct CDR3 sequences, of which roughly 39% were seen once. Of the sample, about 4.2% falls within the top ten clones. Sample: peripheral blood or thyroid tissue (not recorded which). The source is an adult man with Graves' hyperthyroidism.

This clonotype was recorded once. The chain employs TRBV29-1 and TRBJ2-7, with D possibly TRBD1 on 6 matching bases. The germline V and J ends were trimmed by 6 bases and 1 base, with 19 bases remaining between them. The CDR3 length is 15 residues. CDR1 and CDR2 from the germline V gene are SQVTM and ANQGSEA. The CDR3 sequence is CSVTGGAGPSYEQYF. The DNA of the CDR3 is TGCAGCGTGACAGGTGGGGCAGGACCTTCCTACGAGCAGTACTTC.

The chain is built from TRBV5-4 and TRBJ1-6, with 8 bases matching TRBD1. The germline V gene encodes CDR1 SGHNT and CDR2 YYREEE (reference sequence). Losses at the gene ends were 4 bases for V and 10 bases for J; bases not matched to a gene: 13. The length of the CDR3 is 16 residues. CDR3 sequence (DNA): TGTGCCAGCAGCCCAAACAGGCAGGGGGCTGGATCACCCCTCCACTTT. Its translation: CASSPNRQGAGSPLHF.

A note on this clonotype: One end of the junction is discordant with germline, which a read error may explain. The chain recombines TRBV10-2 with TRBJ2-7, with D hard to call. CDR1 is WSHSY and CDR2 is SAAADI in the germline V gene. This CDR3 is 14 amino acids long. The CDR3 reads CASSSINFRDEQYF. The DNA of the CDR3 is TGTGCCAGCAGTTCAATCAACTTTAGGGACGAGCAGTACTTC.

This clonotype was observed many times. V and J are TRBV12-5 and TRBJ1-6; the match to TRBD1 covers 7 bases. The V gene end was trimmed by 0 bases and the J gene end by 3 bases; junction bases not matched to a gene: 8. CDR1 is LGHNT and CDR2 is FRNRAP in the germline V gene. The length of the CDR3 is 18 residues. CDR3 in DNA: TGTGCTAGTGGTTTGGTACTCGGCCGGACAGGCTATAATTCACCCCTCCACTTT. It encodes CASGLVLGRTGYNSPLHF.

The genes are TRBV12-3 or TRBV12-4 and TRBJ1-5; D is uncertain. CDR3 length: 16 amino acids. With 6 bases removed from V and 4 bases from J, the gap between germline ends came to 19 bases. The CDR3: CASSLEPGLPNQPQHF. The CDR3 nucleotides read TGTGCCAGCAGCCTCGAACCGGGCCTTCCTAATCAGCCCCAGCATTTT.

This clonotype occurred many times. The chain recombines TRBV5-5 with TRBJ2-7; a possible D gene is TRBD2 (5 bases). V was trimmed by 0 bases and J by 6 bases, leaving 10 bases between them. This CDR3 is 13 amino acids long. From germline, CDR1 is SGHKS and CDR2 YYEKEE (reference sequence). CDR3: CASSLAGWGEQYF. The CDR3 nucleotides read TGTGCCAGCAGCTTGGCGGGATGGGGCGAGCAGTACTTC. Supplemented by reference TRBV5-5 and TRBJ2-7, the full variable domain reads DAGVTQSPTHLIKTRGQQVTLRCSPISGHKSVSWYQQVLGQGPQFIFQYYEKEERGRGNFPDRFSARQFPNYSSELNVNALLLGDSALYLCASSLAGWGEQYFGPGTRLTVT.

This chain links TRBV24-1 with TRBJ2-2; TRBD1 is a possible D gene (6 bases). Germline assignment: CDR1 KGHDR and CDR2 SFDVKD. V was trimmed by 1 base and J by 4 bases, leaving 12 bases between them. The CDR3 consists of 16 residues. Written as DNA, the CDR3 is TGTGCCACCAGTGATTTTTACCAGGGGAGCACCGGGGAGCTGTTTTTT. The encoded protein is CATSDFYQGSTGELFF.

The chain links TRBV6-5 to TRBJ2-7; maybe TRBD1 (6 bases). The germline V gene encodes CDR1 MNHEY and CDR2 SVGAGI. The V end lost 6 bases, the J end lost 4 bases, and 10 bases lay between the germline ends. This CDR3 is 12 amino acids long. The chain's CDR3 is CASRVTGYEQYF. As DNA, the CDR3 is TGTGCCAGCAGGGTTACAGGGTACGAGCAGTACTTC.

This clonotype was counted ten times or more. The chain is built from TRBV6-5 and TRBJ1-2; 7 bases fit TRBD1. Unmatched junction bases numbered 9, after V lost 5 bases and J lost 3 bases. Looked up from germline, CDR1 is MNHEY and CDR2 is SVGAGI. This CDR3 is built from 15 residues. CDR3 sequence reads: CASSEEGRGDYGYTF. The CDR3 nucleotides read TGTGCCAGCAGTGAAGAAGGCAGGGGGGACTATGGCTACACCTTC.

The chain employs TRBV7-9 and TRBJ1-4; 11 bases fit TRBD1. Germline trimming cut 3 bases from V and 3 bases from J; bases unmatched to any gene: 6. The germline gives CDR1 SEHNR, CDR2 FQNEAQ (reference sequence). The CDR3 has 17 amino acids. CDR3 residues: CASSFRDRGAANEKLFF. The CDR3 region has the DNA TGTGCCAGCAGCTTCCGGGACAGGGGGGCGGCTAATGAAAAACTGTTTTTT.

This clonotype was picked up many times. This chain links TRBV9 with TRBJ1-1; weak D call: TRBD1 (5 bases). The germline CDR1 and CDR2 sequences are SGDLS and YYNGEE. V was cut by 2 bases and J by 5 bases, with 22 bases left in between. The CDR3 length is 17 residues. In nucleotides, the CDR3 is TGTGCCAGCAGCGTCGCCGGGGCCGCCTCGGTCGGGACTGAAGCTTTCTTT. This encodes CASSVAGAASVGTEAFF.

This clonotype was detected a few times. J is TRBJ2-2 and V is TRBV7-9; TRBD2 aligns across 12 bases. Unmatched junction bases numbered 2, after V lost 2 bases and J lost 1 base. CDR3 length: 17 residues. The V gene's germline CDR1 is SEHNR and CDR2 FQNEAQ (reference sequence). CDR3 protein: CASSLQGLAGNTGELFF. The CDR3 coding sequence is TGTGCCAGCAGCTTACAGGGACTAGCGGGGAACACCGGGGAGCTGTTTTTT.

Worth noting for this clonotype: One end of the junction does not line up with germline, which may come from a read error. V usage is TRBV29-1 and J usage is TRBJ1-3; D gene uncertain. Per the germline V gene, CDR1 is SQVTM and CDR2 is ANQGSEA. This CDR3 region has 12 residues. CDR3 sequence: CSADAAGSTIYF. In nucleotides, the CDR3 is TGCAGCGCAGATGCGGCGGGAAGCACCATATATTTT.

Concerning this clonotype itself: A clone one base away is much larger, so this may be a read error. The V gene is TRBV7-9, the J gene TRBJ2-5; D gene ambiguous. Trimming took 1 base from V and 9 from J, leaving 9 bases between them. Germline CDR1 is SEHNR and CDR2 is FQNEAQ (reference sequence). This CDR3 region has 12 residues. Here the CDR3 DNA reads TGTGCCAGCAGCTTAGGGCCCGGGCCCCAGTACTTC. This gives the protein CASSLGPGPQYF.

This clonotype was recorded many times. V is TRBV5-6 and J is TRBJ1-1, with TRBD1 as a possible D gene (5 bases). V was cut by 4 bases and J by 1 base, with 14 bases left in between. The CDR3 is 15 residues long. CDR1 SGHDT and CDR2 YYEEEE come from the germline V gene. The CDR3 DNA follows: TGTGCCAGCAGCCCCCTGGGAACAGGGAACACTGAAGCTTTCTTT. It yields the protein CASSPLGTGNTEAFF.

Comments on this clonotype: A much larger clone lies a single base off, so this may be a read error. V usage is TRBV13 and J usage is TRBJ2-6; a possible D gene is TRBD1 (5 bases). Trimming stripped 5 bases from V and 3 bases from J, with 8 bases between. This CDR3 is 14 amino acids long. From germline, CDR1 is PRHDT and CDR2 FYEKMQ (reference sequence). The CDR3 spells CASSPGYGANVLTF. The CDR3 nucleotides read TGTGCCAGCAGCCCAGGGTATGGGGCCAACGTCCTGACTTTC.

The V and J genes are TRBV19 and TRBJ1-5, with D tentatively TRBD1 (5 bases). In germline, CDR1 is LNHDA, CDR2 SQIVND (reference sequence). The ends were cut back, 5 bases at V and 2 bases at J, with 25 bases in the middle. The CDR3 totals 19 residues. In nucleotides, the CDR3 is TGTGCCAGTAGTCACCTCACGGGGAAGGGGATATACGGCAATCAGCCCCAGCATTTT. Translating gives CASSHLTGKGIYGNQPQHF.